Shown below are 27 T cell receptor beta chains from a single sample sequenced in a study of human T cells and chemical hapten exposure. Time point reported: patch test 1, 2 weeks after DPC sensitization. Treatment noted: therapeutic diphenylcyclopropenone sensitization with weekly scalp DPC. TCRdb analysed the RACE reads with MiXCR anew, one entry per CDR3 protein. The sample includes 70,000 to 100,000 distinct CDR3 sequences, approximately 8% seen only once; the top ten take about 1.6%. Source: whole blood, taken in connection with sensitization to the hapten diphenylcyclopropenone (DPC). These receptors were collected from a woman aged 25 to 39 with alopecia areata. Some clones in this sample may be carry-over from other donors' samples.

The chain carries TRBV10-3 and TRBJ2-3; 7 nucleotides align to TRBD2. The CDR3 contains 15 residues. V was pared by 5 bases and J by 0 bases, with 5 bases of the junction left unmatched. The germline V gene encodes CDR1 ENHRY and CDR2 SYGVKD. The CDR3 DNA is TGTGCCATCAGTTCTAGCGGAACTAGCACAGATACGCAGTATTTT. Encoded protein: CAISSSGTSTDTQYF.

This clonotype was seen many times. The chain has TRBV7-6 and TRBJ1-5, with a tentative D call TRBD1 (5 bases). Trimming pared 5 bases from V and 8 bases from J, leaving 16 bases between. Germline CDR1 and CDR2: SGHVS and FNYEAQ. This CDR3 has 14 amino acids. CDR3 in DNA: TGTGCCAGCAGCCCCGAACAGGACCAGGAGCCCCAGCATTTT. This codes for CASSPEQDQEPQHF.

This clonotype showed up many times. The rearrangement uses TRBV20-1 and TRBJ1-5; 10 positions match TRBD1. The CDR3 is 14 residues long. V gave up 6 bases and J gave up 1 base; unmatched junction bases: 3. Germline-derived CDR1 and CDR2 are DFQATT and SNEGSKA (reference sequence). The CDR3 DNA reads as TGCAGTGCATTGACAGGGGGCAGCAATCAGCCCCAGCATTTT. It codes for CSALTGGSNQPQHF.

In this sample, this clonotype turned up many times. The rearrangement links TRBV20-1 to TRBJ2-3; maybe TRBD1 (5 bases). Trimming left V 5 bases short and J 0 bases short, with 9 bases between. CDR1 is DFQATT and CDR2 is SNEGSKA in the germline V gene (reference sequence). The CDR3 is 13 residues long. The CDR3 DNA is TGCAGTGCTCGACAGTCTAGCACAGATACGCAGTATTTT. It yields the protein CSARQSSTDTQYF.

This clonotype was observed many times. The rearrangement links TRBV20-1 to TRBJ2-1, with D perhaps TRBD2 (5 bases). The V and J ends lost 1 base and 4 bases respectively, with 5 bases between them. This CDR3 spans 12 amino acids. From germline, CDR1 is DFQATT and CDR2 SNEGSKA (reference sequence). The CDR3 loop is CSARAGYNEQFF. The CDR3, as DNA: TGCAGTGCTAGAGCGGGGTACAATGAGCAGTTCTTC.

This clonotype was observed at least ten times. V is TRBV2 and J is TRBJ1-5; unclear D gene. From germline, CDR1 is SNHLY and CDR2 FYNNEI. The CDR3 runs 16 residues. V shed 4 bases and J shed 1 base, with 14 bases lying between them. This CDR3 reads CASSVGEGWSNQPQHF. CDR3 bases: TGTGCCAGCAGTGTCGGTGAGGGTTGGAGCAATCAGCCCCAGCATTTT.

A few counts support this clonotype. The chain's CDR3 is CASSSTGTGYEQYF. The CDR3 bases are TGTGCCAGCAGTTCAACAGGGACGGGATACGAGCAGTACTTC. V gene TRBV27 combines with J gene TRBJ2-7; weak D call: TRBD1 (6 bases). This CDR3 contains 14 residues. Germline CDR1 MNHEY, CDR2 SMNVEV (reference sequence). Trimming removed 4 bases from V and 4 bases from J, with 14 bases in between.

As regards this clonotype: One end of the junction varies from germline; a read error may be responsible. This chain uses TRBV10-3 with TRBJ1-3, with D possibly matching TRBD1 (6 bases). The CDR3 runs to 16 residues. Germline CDR1 and CDR2: ENHRY and SYGVKD. The CDR3 bases are TGTGACATCAGTGAATCGAGGGGGGTTCAAGGAAACACCATATATTTT. This sequence encodes CDISESRGVQGNTIYF.

In DNA form, the CDR3 reads TGTGCCAGCAGCATCCACACAGATACGCAGTATTTT. It encodes CASSIHTDTQYF. The rearrangement joins TRBV9 to TRBJ2-3; D is ambiguous. Germline V gene sequence: CDR1 SGDLS, CDR2 YYNGEE. This CDR3 has 12 amino acids. Deletions cut 4 bases from V and 2 bases from J, with 5 bases between.

This clonotype was observed a few times. The rearrangement links TRBV29-1 to TRBJ1-1; the D is unclear. Germline V lookup: CDR1 SQVTM, CDR2 ANQGSEA. The CDR3 is 14 amino acids. V shed 3 bases and J shed 1 base, with 12 bases lying between them. This chain's CDR3 is CSVDKTGPNTEAFF. CDR3 DNA: TGCAGCGTTGATAAGACTGGGCCGAACACTGAAGCTTTCTTT.

DNA of the CDR3: TGTGCCAGCAGCCAAGGTCAGGGTACCGTGGGAGCTTTCTTT. Its protein product is CASSQGQGTVGAFF. J is TRBJ1-1 and V is TRBV3-1, with a weak D call TRBD1 (5 bases). In germline, CDR1 is LGHDT, CDR2 YNNKEL (reference sequence). CDR3 length: 14 residues. V dropped 1 base and J dropped 10 bases, with 16 bases sitting between them.

This clonotype was counted only a few times. Relative to the germline gene, one junction end is altered; a read error may explain this. The V call is TRBV20-1, the J call TRBJ2-2; 8 bases map to TRBD1. The length of the CDR3 is 14 residues. CDR1 and CDR2 from the germline V gene are DFQATT and SNEGSKA (reference sequence). CDR3 sequence reads: CSVRAGGCGGELFF. As DNA, the CDR3 is TGCAGTGTTAGAGCAGGGGGCTGTGGCGGGGAGCTGTTTTTT.

This clonotype was counted at least ten times. CDR3 amino acids: CASSPGLQGGTQYF. The CDR3 DNA is TGTGCCAGCAGCCCCGGTCTACAAGGCGGTACGCAGTATTTT. The chain combines TRBV7-8 with TRBJ2-3; D gene uncertain. The V end lost 5 bases, the J end lost 8 bases, and 17 bases lay between the germline ends. Per the germline V gene, CDR1 is SGHVS and CDR2 is FQNEAQ. The CDR3 length is 14 residues.

The count of this clonotype is one. The chain joins TRBV7-9 to TRBJ1-1; TRBD1 might be the D (6 bases). Germline V gene lookup returns CDR1 SEHNR and CDR2 FQNEAQ (reference sequence). V lost 5 bases, J lost 1 base, and 26 bases lay in between. The length of the CDR3 is 19 residues. The CDR3 reads CASSPGWADAGARNTEAFF. CDR3 DNA sequence: TGTGCCAGCAGCCCAGGGTGGGCGGATGCGGGGGCGAGGAACACTGAAGCTTTCTTT.

This clonotype was counted between two and nine times. The CDR3, as DNA: TGTGCCAGCAGTTTACATGGCGGGGGGATCTACGAGCAGTACTTC. This translates into CASSLHGGGIYEQYF. The V gene is TRBV12-3 or TRBV12-4, the J gene TRBJ2-7, with 8 nucleotides matching TRBD2. CDR3 length: 15 residues. V lost 2 bases, J lost 3 bases, and 6 bases stayed unmatched.

This chain connects TRBV29-1 to TRBJ1-1, with 7 bases aligning to TRBD1. In germline, CDR1 is SQVTM, CDR2 ANQGSEA. The CDR3 covers 12 residues. The V gene end was trimmed by 4 bases and the J gene end by 6 bases; junction bases not matched to a gene: 5. CDR3 DNA sequence: TGCAGCGTTGCCCCAGGGGGAGCTGAAGCTTTCTTT. Residues: CSVAPGGAEAFF.

This clonotype was seen repeatedly, ten times or more. The rearrangement links TRBV2 to TRBJ2-3; D gene ambiguous. There are 14 residues in the CDR3. Per the germline V gene, CDR1 is SNHLY and CDR2 is FYNNEI. V was trimmed by 8 bases and J by 0 bases, leaving 12 bases between them. CDR3 in DNA: TGTGCCAGCGTAAATGGCGTTAGCACAGATACGCAGTATTTT. Its protein product is CASVNGVSTDTQYF.

This clonotype appeared many times. The chain links TRBV6-5 to TRBJ2-7, with 10 bases that match TRBD2. The CDR3 runs 15 residues. Germline V gene lookup returns CDR1 MNHEY and CDR2 SVGAGI. Trimming cost V 6 bases and J 0 bases; bases outside gene matches: 5. CDR3 amino acids: CASRYTSGDSYEQYF. The CDR3 nucleotides read TGTGCCAGCAGGTACACTAGCGGGGACTCCTACGAGCAGTACTTC.

This clonotype has a count of ten or more. The chain carries TRBV6-2 or TRBV6-3 and TRBJ2-2; 8 nucleotides agree with TRBD2. CDR3 length: 14 amino acids. The germline V gene encodes CDR1 MNHEY and CDR2 SVGEGT. Germline trimming cut 10 bases from V and 5 bases from J; bases unmatched to any gene: 9. CDR3 protein: CATTGLAGTGELFF. Here the CDR3 DNA reads TGTGCCACCACCGGACTAGCTGGGACCGGGGAGCTGTTTTTT.

This clonotype was recorded at least ten times. This chain connects TRBV12-3 or TRBV12-4 to TRBJ2-1, with a tentative D call TRBD1 (6 bases). The CDR3 length is 17 residues. Trimming took 4 bases from V and 6 from J, leaving 22 bases between them. CDR3 nucleotide sequence: TGTGCCAGCAGTTGGAAAGGCCCGGGACACGGACCCAATGAGCAGTTCTTC. Its protein is CASSWKGPGHGPNEQFF.

A few counts support this clonotype. The gene calls are TRBV9 and TRBJ2-3; no reliable D call. Trimming pared 4 bases from V and 2 bases from J, leaving 8 bases between. The CDR3 totals 13 residues. Germline CDR1 SGDLS, CDR2 YYNGEE. The CDR3 region is CASSSRTTDTQYF. DNA of the CDR3: TGTGCCAGCAGCTCCCGTACCACAGATACGCAGTATTTT.

This clonotype was detected many times. The chain employs TRBV10-3 and TRBJ2-7; 8 bases are a match to TRBD1. This CDR3 region has 14 residues. V shed 8 bases, J shed 3 bases, and the junction held 9 bases outside the gene matches. Looked up from germline, CDR1 is ENHRY and CDR2 is SYGVKD. CDR3 amino acids: CAIADREKNYEQYF. Written as DNA, the CDR3 is TGTGCCATCGCGGACAGGGAAAAAAACTACGAGCAGTACTTC.

This clonotype was seen a few times. CDR3 sequence: CASSTGGPQPQHF. CDR3 DNA: TGTGCCAGCAGTACAGGGGGCCCTCAGCCCCAGCATTTT. V is TRBV6-1 and J is TRBJ1-5, with 9 bases aligning to TRBD1. Germline values: CDR1 MNHNS, CDR2 SASEGT. Trimming removed 5 bases from V and 6 bases from J; junction bases left unmatched: 2. This CDR3 has 13 amino acids.

Details on this clonotype: With a much larger clone just one base away, this may be a read error. The chain links TRBV11-1 to TRBJ2-1, with TRBD1 matching 10 bases. The CDR3 extends over 16 amino acids. Looked up from germline, CDR1 is SGHAT and CDR2 is FQDESV (reference sequence). The CDR3 DNA is TGTGCCAGCAGCCCCGGGACAGGGGAAGCCTACAAAGAGCAGTTCTTC. As protein: CASSPGTGEAYKEQFF.

The J gene is TRBJ1-3, the V gene TRBV20-1; tentative D call: TRBD1 (5 bases). Trimming took 3 bases from V and 8 from J, leaving 14 bases between them. Germline assignment: CDR1 DFQATT and CDR2 SNEGSKA (reference sequence). The CDR3 spans 13 residues. The CDR3 DNA reads as TGCAGTGCTAGTGGGGGGGTTGAAGACACCATATATTTT. Protein: CSASGGVEDTIYF.

This clonotype was picked up many times. The chain links TRBV20-1 to TRBJ2-3; D not resolved. The CDR3 length is 16 residues. Between the trimmed V and J ends, which lost 3 bases and 3 bases, there was a span of 19 bases. Germline lookup yields CDR1 DFQATT and CDR2 SNEGSKA (reference sequence). The CDR3 loop reads CSASRFGPKNTDTQYF. In DNA form, the CDR3 reads TGCAGTGCTAGCCGCTTTGGACCGAAGAATACAGATACGCAGTATTTT.

In this sample, this clonotype turned up many times. V usage is TRBV30 and J usage is TRBJ2-5; D remains ambiguous. The CDR3 has 11 amino acids. Trimming removed 4 bases from V and 4 bases from J, with 7 bases in between. Germline-derived CDR1 and CDR2 are GTSNPN and SVGIG (reference sequence). In nucleotides, the CDR3 is TGTGCCTGGAAGTCATCAGAGACCCAGTACTTC. Translated: CAWKSSETQYF.